The entry that follows covers one T cell receptor (beta chain) sequence. Its recognized antigen is unknown. No much larger clone exists at a distance of one base, and base qualities are not known. This record comes from a study of control samples from healthy donors and cancer patients (TCRdb year 2020). From the cysteine up to the phenylalanine, the CDR3 has a length of 16 residues. Just CDR3 DNA is preserved here, 48 bases in frame from base 1. In the germline V gene (reference sequence), CDR1 corresponds to MNHEY and CDR2 to SMNVEV. From V the trimming removes 6 bases and from J it removes 4 bases, while the gene matches leave 12 bases of the junction unaccounted for. Library construction relied on the immunoSEQ multiplex PCR assay. Held by TCRdb, this immuneACCESS table contains in-frame sequences only and omits some clones. Under half of the omission traces to an unresolved V gene where checked; the cause of the rest is unknown. In all, the sample holds roughly 120,000 clones, and approximately 95% of those were seen once. Of the sample, 3.6% is held by the ten largest clones.

The source is a man aged 25 to 40 in good health. This sequence uses TRBV27 and TRBJ2-3, with 8 bases aligning to TRBD1. What was sequenced was blood. The sequenced DNA is TGTGCCAGCAGCCTCTCCTCTTCAGGGGGCTCAGATACGCAGTATTTT. Its protein product is CASSLSSSGGSDTQYF.